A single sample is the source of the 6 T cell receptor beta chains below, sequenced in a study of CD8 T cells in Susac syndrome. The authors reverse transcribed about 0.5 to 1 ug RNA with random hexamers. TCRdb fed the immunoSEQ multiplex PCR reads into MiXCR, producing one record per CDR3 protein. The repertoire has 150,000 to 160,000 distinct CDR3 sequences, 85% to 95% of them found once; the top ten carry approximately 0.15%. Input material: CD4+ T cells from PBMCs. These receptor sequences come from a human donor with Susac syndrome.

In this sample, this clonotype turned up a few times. The chain's CDR3 is CASSLAPRGAQETQYF. The CDR3 DNA reads as TGCGCCAGCAGCCTCGCCCCCCGGGGGGCCCAAGAGACCCAGTACTTC. The J gene is TRBJ2-5, the V gene TRBV4-3, with D possibly being TRBD2 (7 bases). The CDR3 is 16 amino acids. Looked up from germline, CDR1 is LGHNA and CDR2 is YSLEER. Between the trimmed V and J ends, which lost 4 bases and 1 base, there was a span of 16 bases.

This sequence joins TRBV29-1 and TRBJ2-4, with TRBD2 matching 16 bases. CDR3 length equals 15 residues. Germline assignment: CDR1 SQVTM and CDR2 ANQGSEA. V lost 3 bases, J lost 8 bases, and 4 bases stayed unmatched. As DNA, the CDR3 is TGCAGCGTTGAGGGACTAGCGGGGGGGCCGGACATTCAGTACTTC. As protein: CSVEGLAGGPDIQYF.

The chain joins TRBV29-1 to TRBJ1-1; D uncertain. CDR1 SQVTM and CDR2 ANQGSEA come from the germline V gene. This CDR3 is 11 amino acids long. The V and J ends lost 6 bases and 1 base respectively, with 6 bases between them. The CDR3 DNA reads TGCAGCGTCGACAAGAACACTGAAGCTTTCTTT. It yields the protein CSVDKNTEAFF.

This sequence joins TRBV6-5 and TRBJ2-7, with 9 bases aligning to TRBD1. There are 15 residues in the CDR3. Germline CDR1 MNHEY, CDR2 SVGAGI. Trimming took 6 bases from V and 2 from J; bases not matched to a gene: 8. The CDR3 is CASRRQGVEAYEQYF. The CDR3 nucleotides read TGTGCCAGCAGACGACAGGGGGTAGAAGCCTACGAGCAGTACTTC.

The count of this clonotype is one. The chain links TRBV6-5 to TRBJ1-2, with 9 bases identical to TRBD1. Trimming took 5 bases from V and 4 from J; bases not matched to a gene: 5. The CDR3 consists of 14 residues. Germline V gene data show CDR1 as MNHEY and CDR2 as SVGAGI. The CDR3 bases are TGTGCCAGCAGTCAGGGACAGGGATTCTATGGCTACACCTTC. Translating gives CASSQGQGFYGYTF.

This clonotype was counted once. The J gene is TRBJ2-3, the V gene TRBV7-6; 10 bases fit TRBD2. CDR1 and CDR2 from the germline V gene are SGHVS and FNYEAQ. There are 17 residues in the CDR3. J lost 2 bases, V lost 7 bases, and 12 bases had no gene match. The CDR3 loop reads CASTQGLAGAYTDTQYF. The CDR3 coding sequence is TGTGCCAGCACCCAAGGCCTAGCGGGGGCCTACACAGATACGCAGTATTTT.